This T cell receptor (beta chain) was recorded in a study of vaccination and CD4 T cells after COVID-19. Documented treatment: approximately 9-day PBMC culture with coronavirus spike peptide pools or control peptides (ViraFEST assay). ViraFEST sequenced TCRs after peptide-pool expansion of antigen-specific T cells. This clonotype has a single count. The target antigen is unknown. Cultured CD4+ T cells had their DNA profiled by the Oncomine TCR Beta short-read assay. Each CDR3 protein is one row after TCRdb ran MiXCR on the PCR reads. This table holds around 26,000 distinct CDR3 sequences, about 60% found once. The sequencing input was CD4+ T cells from blood, cultured in vitro. This receptor was taken from a human donor who had recovered from COVID-19.

CDR3 amino acids: CSVKDRAPYEQYF. DNA of the CDR3: TGCAGTGTTAAGGACAGGGCCCCCTACGAGCAGTACTTC. The J gene is TRBJ2-7, the V gene TRBV20-1; 8 positions match TRBD1. V lost 7 bases and J lost 2; bases outside the gene matches: 7. The CDR3 has 13 residues. Germline V gives CDR1 DFQATT, CDR2 SNEGSKA (reference sequence).